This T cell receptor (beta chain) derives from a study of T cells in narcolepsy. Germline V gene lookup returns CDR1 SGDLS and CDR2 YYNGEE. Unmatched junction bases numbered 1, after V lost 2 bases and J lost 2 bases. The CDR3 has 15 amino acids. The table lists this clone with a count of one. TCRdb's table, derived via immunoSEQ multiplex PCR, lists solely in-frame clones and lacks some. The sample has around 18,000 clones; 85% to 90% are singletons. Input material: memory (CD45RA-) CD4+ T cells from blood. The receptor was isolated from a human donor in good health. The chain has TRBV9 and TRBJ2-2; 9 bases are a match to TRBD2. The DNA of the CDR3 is TGTGCCAGCAGCGTCGGGACTAGCAACACCGGGGAGCTGTTTTTT. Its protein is CASSVGTSNTGELFF. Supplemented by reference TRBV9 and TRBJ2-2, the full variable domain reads DSGVTQTPKHLITATGQRVTLRCSPRSGDLSVYWYQQSLDQGLQFLIQYYNGEERAKGNILERFSAQQFPDLHSELNLSSLELGDSALYFCASSVGTSNTGELFFGEGSRLTVL.